The 9 T cell receptor beta chains listed next were all sequenced from one sample in a study of T-cell memory formation after mild COVID-19. TCRdb reanalysed the 5' RACE reads using MiXCR and keeps one entry per CDR3 protein. The table includes fewer than 550,000 distinct CDR3 sequences, about 20% detected once. Material: PBMCs or a T cell subset sorted from them (not recorded which). These receptors were taken from an adult woman who had mild COVID-19 (a few samples of this study predate the infection). Cell type and time point are not known.

The chain uses TRBV21-1 and TRBJ2-3; the DNA was not used to check the table's D call, TRBD2. TRBV21-1 is marked as a pseudogene. This CDR3 has 17 residues. The CDR3 DNA reads TGTGCCAGCAGCAAAGCGAGTCCCGGACGGCACTGGGATACGCAGTATTTT. Its translation is CASSKASPGRHWDTQYF.

J is TRBJ2-7 and V is TRBV2; D is unclear. Per germline, CDR1 SNHLY and CDR2 FYNNEI. With 7 bases removed from V and 5 bases from J, the gap between germline ends came to 12 bases. The CDR3 runs 12 residues. CDR3 region: CASTIGLHEQYF. CDR3 coding DNA: TGTGCCAGCACTATAGGGCTCCACGAGCAGTACTTC.

The table lists this clonotype with a few counts. The chain couples TRBV30 to TRBJ2-7; D is unclear. The CDR3 has 12 amino acids. Deletions cut 3 bases from V and 3 bases from J, with 9 bases between. Germline V gene lookup returns CDR1 GTSNPN and CDR2 SVGIG (reference sequence). In DNA form, the CDR3 reads TGTGCCTGGAGGTCCTCCGGCTACGAGCAGTACTTC. Its protein is CAWRSSGYEQYF.

V and J are TRBV29-1 and TRBJ2-7; 9 bases fit TRBD2. V lost 0 bases to trimming and J lost 1 base; unmatched junction nucleotides: 4. Germline CDR1 reads SQVTM; CDR2 reads ANQGSEA. This CDR3 is built from 15 residues. The CDR3 spells CSVEDRLAGSYEQYF. DNA for the CDR3: TGCAGCGTTGAAGATAGGCTAGCGGGGTCCTACGAGCAGTACTTC.

This clonotype was counted only a few times. This chain connects TRBV24-1 to TRBJ2-1; 10 bases map to TRBD2. Germline trimming cut 9 bases from V and 7 bases from J; bases unmatched to any gene: 5. Germline-derived CDR1 and CDR2 are KGHDR and SFDVKD. This CDR3 has 13 residues. CDR3 nucleotides: TGTGCCACCTTGAGCGGGGGGGGGAATGAGCAGTTCTTC. Translating it yields CATLSGGGNEQFF.

There are a few counts of this clonotype. This chain joins TRBV9 and TRBJ2-5; maybe TRBD1 (5 bases). With 4 bases removed from V and 3 bases from J, the gap between germline ends came to 25 bases. The CDR3 is 18 amino acids. CDR1 and CDR2 from the germline V gene are SGDLS and YYNGEE. The CDR3 DNA reads TGTGCCAGCAGCTACCGACAGCGCTCTTTCTTGACTGAAGAGACCCAGTACTTC. Its translation is CASSYRQRSFLTEETQYF.

V usage is TRBV6-1 and J usage is TRBJ1-5, with D perhaps TRBD1 (5 bases). Per the germline V gene, CDR1 is MNHNS and CDR2 is SASEGT. The CDR3 is made up of 14 amino acids. V lost 6 bases and J 8 bases, leaving 17 bases between the germline ends. The CDR3 protein is CASSTDTSREPQHF. The CDR3, as DNA: TGTGCCAGCAGCACGGACACGAGCAGAGAGCCCCAGCATTTT.

This sequence joins TRBV12-3 or TRBV12-4 and TRBJ2-3; TRBD1 agrees at 11 bases. With 3 bases clipped from V and 1 base from J, the junction kept 6 bases outside the gene matches. The CDR3 has 17 residues. CDR3: CASSFGQGAIGTDTQYF. In DNA form, the CDR3 reads TGTGCCAGCAGTTTTGGACAGGGGGCGATTGGCACAGATACGCAGTATTTT.

The table lists this clonotype with a few counts. This chain uses TRBV5-4 with TRBJ2-7; TRBD2 matches 11 bases. The germline V gene encodes CDR1 SGHNT and CDR2 YYREEE (reference sequence). CDR3 length equals 19 residues. The J segment lost 2 bases and the V segment lost 3 bases, leaving 16 bases of the junction unmatched. The DNA of the CDR3 is TGTGCCAGCAGCTCTCGGGGAGGGCAGGGGACTAGCGGCGCCTACGAGCAGTACTTC. This translates into CASSSRGGQGTSGAYEQYF.